These 12 T cell receptor beta chains were sequenced from one sample in a study of blood T cell repertoires in COVID-19. Assay: immunoSEQ multiplex PCR; the TCRdb copy retains only in-frame clones and omits some. The table lists some 250,000 clones, almost 85% of them singletons. Sequenced material: PBMCs or T cells enriched from blood (not recorded which). These receptors all stem from a man aged 35 to 55 who had recovered from COVID-19.

As for this clone: This could be a read error, since a much larger clone is one nucleotide away. The same CDR3 is also encoded by other DNA sequences in this sample. The chain is built from TRBV2 and TRBJ1-5; D unresolved. The germline CDR1 and CDR2 sequences are SNHLY and FYNNEI. The CDR3 consists of 12 residues. Trimming cost V 4 bases and J 2 bases, with 3 bases left between them. The CDR3 reads CASSGGNQPQHF. Here the CDR3 DNA reads TGTGCCAGCAGTGGCGGCAATCAGCCCCAGCATTTT.

V usage is TRBV5-1 and J usage is TRBJ2-1; 7 bases agree with TRBD2. The CDR3 contains 15 residues. V dropped 0 bases and J dropped 4; count of bases not matched to a gene: 4. The germline V gene has CDR1 SGHRS and CDR2 YFSETQ. CDR3 in amino acids: CASSLGRGDYNEQFF. The CDR3 coding sequence is TGCGCCAGCAGCTTGGGACGGGGGGATTACAATGAGCAGTTCTTC.

The rearrangement links TRBV12-3 or TRBV12-4 to TRBJ1-1; D is unclear. Trimming removed 6 bases from V and 5 bases from J, with 13 bases in between. CDR3 size: 13 residues. CDR3 in amino acids: CASSSEGGTEAFF. The DNA of the CDR3 is TGTGCCAGCAGCTCGGAGGGAGGTACTGAAGCTTTCTTT.

The chain recombines TRBV2 with TRBJ2-6, with 7 bases matching TRBD1. Per germline, CDR1 SNHLY and CDR2 FYNNEI. V shed 7 bases, J shed 0 bases, and the junction held 6 bases outside the gene matches. The CDR3 is 16 amino acids. The CDR3 region has the DNA TGTGCCAGCATCCGGGACAGAATCTCTGGGGCCAACGTCCTGACTTTC. It is translated as CASIRDRISGANVLTF.

The V and J genes are TRBV4-2 and TRBJ2-3; a possible D gene is TRBD2 (6 bases). The CDR3 totals 14 residues. Germline V gene lookup returns CDR1 LGHNA and CDR2 YNFKEQ. V was shortened by 5 bases and J by 0 bases, with 9 bases between the two germline ends. CDR3 amino acids: CASSFGLSTDTQYF. As DNA, the CDR3 is TGTGCCAGCAGCTTTGGACTAAGCACAGATACGCAGTATTTT.

The rearrangement links TRBV9 to TRBJ2-1, with D unclear. V gave up 0 bases and J gave up 7 bases, with 11 bases separating them. The CDR3 is 14 residues long. The V gene's germline CDR1 is SGDLS and CDR2 YYNGEE. The CDR3 bases are TGTGCCAGCAGCGTAGCTCCTTTCGGGAATGAGCAGTTCTTC. This encodes CASSVAPFGNEQFF.

In its sample, this clone was seen a few times. The rearrangement links TRBV6-2 or TRBV6-3 to TRBJ2-2, with 9 bases identical to TRBD1. The trim removed 6 bases at V and 5 bases at J, leaving 10 bases unmatched. This CDR3 spans 16 amino acids. The germline CDR1 and CDR2 sequences are MNHEY and SVGEGT. The CDR3 sequence: CASSLGTGLTTGELFF. CDR3 sequence (DNA): TGTGCCAGCAGCCTCGGGACAGGGTTAACAACCGGGGAGCTGTTTTTT.

The chain carries TRBV5-1 and TRBJ2-1; 9 bases map to TRBD2. This CDR3 contains 17 residues. The V gene's germline CDR1 is SGHRS and CDR2 YFSETQ. Losses at the gene ends were 2 bases for V and 1 base for J; bases not matched to a gene: 7. The CDR3 DNA reads as TGCGCCAGCAGCTTTGGTCCTAGCGGGGAATCCTACAATGAGCAGTTCTTC. Translating it yields CASSFGPSGESYNEQFF.

This chain uses TRBV3-1 (or the pseudogene TRBV3-2) with TRBJ2-1; perhaps TRBD2 as D (6 bases). Per the germline V gene, CDR1 is LGHDT and CDR2 is YNNKEL (reference sequence). Trimming pared 1 base from V and 1 base from J, leaving 11 bases between. CDR3 length: 16 residues. The chain's CDR3 is CASSQGRGGSYNEQFF. DNA of the CDR3: TGTGCCAGCAGCCAAGGGCGGGGCGGGTCCTACAATGAGCAGTTCTTC.

This chain joins TRBV5-1 and TRBJ1-2; TRBD1 matches at 9 bases. Germline V CDR1 and CDR2: SGHRS, YFSETQ. The CDR3 is 16 residues long. The V gene end was trimmed by 0 bases and the J gene end by 7 bases; junction bases not matched to a gene: 10. CDR3 in amino acids: CASSLGATGGAGGYTF. The CDR3 DNA sequence: TGCGCCAGCAGCTTGGGGGCTACAGGGGGCGCTGGTGGCTACACCTTC.

This chain links TRBV15 with TRBJ2-1, with 14 bases aligning to TRBD2. The V and J ends lost 0 bases and 15 bases, in that order; junction bases with no gene match: 13. The length of the CDR3 is 17 residues. From germline, CDR1 is LNHNV and CDR2 YYDKDF (reference sequence). The CDR3 DNA is TGTGCCACCAGCAGAGATAATGGACTAGCGGGAGGCCTGGTCCCGTTCTTC. This sequence encodes CATSRDNGLAGGLVPFF. Filled out from reference TRBV15 and TRBJ2-1, the complete variable domain reads DAMVIQNPRYQVTQFGKPVTLSCSQTLNHNVMYWYQQKSSQAPKLLFHYYDKDFNNEADTPDNFQSRRPNTSFCFLDIRSPGLGDTAMYLCATSRDNGLAGGLVPFFGPGTRLTVL.

Turning to this clone: Additional DNA sequences in this sample encode the identical CDR3. As DNA, the CDR3 is TGTGCCAGTAGGACAGGATCCTACGAGCAGTACTTC. Its translation is CASRTGSYEQYF. The chain uses TRBV6-5 and TRBJ2-7; 7 nucleotides line up with TRBD1. Germline V lookup: CDR1 MNHEY, CDR2 SVGAGI. CDR3 length: 12 residues. J was trimmed by 1 base and V by 9 bases; bases with no gene match: 3.